This T cell receptor (beta chain) came from a study of T cell clonality in common variable immunodeficiency. This clone came up many times. Its antigen remains unidentified. The study's findings and limits: Common variable immunodeficiency TCR beta sequences reportedly had fewer deletions and N-nucleotide insertions. T cell subpopulation sequencing would be needed to explain CVID clonality.

Clones were read by immunoSEQ multiplex PCR, and TCRdb kept only the in-frame ones, dropping some. This sample carries tens of thousands of clones, none of them present only once. The sequenced material came from peripheral blood mononuclear cells. This TCR was recovered from a person between 18 and 75 years old in good health.

CDR3 protein: CASSYPTPGLTDEAFF. The covered CDR3 bases are TGTGCCAGCAGTTACCCGACCCCAGGGCTAACCGATGAA. This sequence joins TRBV6-2 or TRBV6-3 and TRBJ1-1; a possible D gene is TRBD1 (5 bases). Sequencing ends 3 residues short of the CDR3 end; the germline J gene provides the rest. The germline gives CDR1 MNHEY, CDR2 SVGEGT. The V end lost 2 bases, the J end lost 7 bases, and 20 bases lay between the germline ends. The CDR3 loop spans 16 amino acids.